The clone carrying this T cell receptor (beta chain) was observed at least ten times. The record originates from a study of molecular identifiers for immune sequencing clone quantification. Study-wide background: Across replicate runs, RNA obtained from approximately 20,000 or 100,000 naive CD8 cells was divided into five, with four undergoing sequencing.

For naive CD8 T cells, sorting used the CD8+CD4-CCR7+CD45RA+ phenotype. The germline V gene has CDR1 MDHEN and CDR2 SYDVKM. The CDR3 loop spans 14 amino acids. V shed 5 bases and J 15 bases; nucleotides not matched to a gene: 11. MiXCR was run by TCRdb on the PCR reads, yielding one entry per CDR3 protein. This sample has about 500,000 distinct CDR3 sequences, with about 21% found just once. The sequence was collected from a human donor in good health. Some libraries in this study had Jurkat cell RNA spiked in. The specimen sequenced was naive CD8+ T cells from blood, with Jurkat cell RNA spiked in. The sample's subset: FACS-sorted CD8+CD4-CCR7+CD45RA+ naive T cells. The chain is built from TRBV28 and TRBJ1-6; 9 bases align to TRBD1. CDR3 sequence (DNA): TGTGCCAGCAGTCCCCGACTCCTGACAGGGGGCCTCCACTTT. It yields the protein CASSPRLLTGGLHF.